This passage covers 18 T cell receptor beta chains from one sample sequenced in a study of T-cell reconstitution after alpha-beta-depleted transplantation in children. Unique molecular identifiers were incorporated into the prepared TCRbeta library. TCRdb re-analysed the PCR reads in MiXCR, keeping a single row per CDR3 protein. The sample yields hundreds of thousands of distinct CDR3 sequences, approximately 10% seen once. The sequencing used PBMCs, collected before TCRalphabeta/CD19-depleted stem cell transplant. The source is a child younger than two with acute myeloid leukemia, due to receive a stem cell transplant.

This clonotype was counted many times. This chain joins TRBV7-9 and TRBJ1-2, with 8 bases aligning to TRBD1. With 0 bases clipped from V and 8 bases from J, the junction kept 8 bases outside the gene matches. Germline V gives CDR1 SEHNR, CDR2 FQNEAQ (reference sequence). The CDR3 is 15 amino acids. CDR3 DNA sequence: TGTGCCAGCAGCTTAGCCGGACAGGGCCCTTTCGGCTACACCTTC. It specifies CASSLAGQGPFGYTF. Filled out from reference TRBV7-9 and TRBJ1-2, the complete variable domain reads DTGVSQNPRHKITKRGQNVTFRCDPISEHNRLYWYRQTLGQGPEFLTYFQNEAQLEKSRLLSDRFSAERPKGSFSTLEIQRTEQGDSAMYLCASSLAGQGPFGYTFGSGTRLTVV.

This clonotype appeared many times. The chain recombines TRBV28 with TRBJ2-3; the D is unclear. The CDR3 length is 15 residues. The V and J ends lost 7 bases and 0 bases respectively, with 14 bases between them. In germline, CDR1 is MDHEN, CDR2 SYDVKM. The CDR3 sequence: CASTPDTPSTDTQYF. CDR3 bases: TGTGCCAGCACTCCCGACACTCCTAGCACAGATACGCAGTATTTT.

This clonotype was seen many times. The chain has TRBV20-1 and TRBJ2-2; 11 bases are shared with TRBD2. The germline V gene encodes CDR1 DFQATT and CDR2 SNEGSKA (reference sequence). This CDR3 has 15 residues. V dropped 4 bases and J dropped 7; count of bases not matched to a gene: 8. The CDR3 sequence is CSATLAGGHDGELFF. As DNA, the CDR3 is TGCAGTGCTACTTTAGCGGGGGGGCATGACGGGGAGCTGTTTTTT.

This clonotype was found many times. This chain joins TRBV30 and TRBJ2-3; D is perhaps TRBD2 (5 bases). This CDR3 has 16 residues. V lost 0 bases, J lost 0 bases, and 13 bases lay in between. The V gene's germline CDR1 is GTSNPN and CDR2 SVGIG (reference sequence). The CDR3 coding sequence is TGTGCCTGGAGTGTACCCGGGGATATGAGCACAGATACGCAGTATTTT. It specifies CAWSVPGDMSTDTQYF.

This clonotype was found many times. The chain carries TRBV5-1 and TRBJ2-5, with D uncertain. The CDR3 is 13 amino acids. V was cut by 7 bases and J by 4 bases, with 14 bases left in between. Germline CDR1 and CDR2: SGHRS and YFSETQ. CDR3 in DNA: TGCGCCAGCTCCCTCGACAACCTAGAGACCCAGTACTTC. Protein sequence: CASSLDNLETQYF.

The table lists this clonotype with many counts. The V gene is TRBV2, the J gene TRBJ2-1, with 15 bases matching TRBD2. The CDR3 totals 17 residues. Looked up from germline, CDR1 is SNHLY and CDR2 is FYNNEI. The junction had 8 bases not matched to a gene; V was cut back by 4 bases and J by 7 bases. This CDR3 reads CASSGTSGRGNSNEQFF. As DNA, the CDR3 is TGTGCCAGCAGTGGGACTAGCGGGAGGGGTAATAGTAATGAGCAGTTCTTC.

The chain recombines TRBV15 with TRBJ2-7; D not resolved. From germline, CDR1 is LNHNV and CDR2 YYDKDF (reference sequence). This CDR3 comprises 13 residues. V lost 5 bases and J lost 6, with 14 bases in between. DNA for the CDR3: TGTGCCACCAGCCCTCGAGTGAATTTCGAGCAGTACTTC. Protein: CATSPRVNFEQYF.

This clonotype was seen ten or more times. In nucleotides, the CDR3 is TGCGCCAGCAGTCACTCTAGCACAGATACGCAGTATTTT. It encodes CASSHSSTDTQYF. The chain has TRBV23-1 and TRBJ2-3; D remains unclear. Being an ORF, TRBV23-1 has a function that is uncertain. Between the trimmed V and J ends, which lost 3 bases and 0 bases, there was a span of 4 bases. The CDR3 sequence is 13 residues long.

This clonotype was seen ten or more times. The chain joins TRBV10-3 to TRBJ1-6; no reliable D call. The CDR3 has 16 amino acids. Germline CDR1 ENHRY, CDR2 SYGVKD. The ends were cut back, 6 bases at V and 5 bases at J, with 17 bases in the middle. The CDR3 protein is CAISPRQLNDNSPLHF. In DNA, the CDR3 is TGTGCCATCAGCCCCCGGCAGCTCAATGATAATTCACCCCTCCACTTT.

At least ten counts were recorded for this clonotype. The rearrangement links TRBV3-1 to TRBJ1-2; D is uncertain. The germline V and J ends were trimmed by 3 bases and 10 bases, with 15 bases remaining between them. CDR3 length equals 13 residues. Germline CDR1 reads LGHDT; CDR2 reads YNNKEL (reference sequence). CDR3 nucleotide sequence: TGTGCCAGCAGCCAGATTGGTGCCCATGACTACACCTTC. Amino acid sequence: CASSQIGAHDYTF. The complete variable domain, with remaining parts taken from reference TRBV3-1 and TRBJ1-2, reads DTAVSQTPKYLVTQMGNDKSIKCEQNLGHDTMYWYKQDSKKFLKIMFSYNNKELIINETVPNRFSPKSPDKAHLNLHINSLELGDSAVYFCASSQIGAHDYTFGSGTRLTVV.

This clonotype was observed at least ten times. This rearrangement joins TRBV7-2 to TRBJ1-4; D is undetermined. CDR1 is SGHTA and CDR2 is FQGNSA in the germline V gene. Trimming removed 2 bases at V and 8 bases at J, with 12 bases between. The CDR3 is 14 residues long. The CDR3 DNA reads as TGTGCCAGCAGCTTACTCGGGTCGGAGGAAAAACTGTTTTTT. Translating gives CASSLLGSEEKLFF.

This clonotype was detected many times. This chain joins TRBV29-1 and TRBJ1-3, with 9 nucleotides matching TRBD1. CDR1 SQVTM and CDR2 ANQGSEA come from the germline V gene. With 7 bases clipped from V and 2 bases from J, the junction kept 3 bases outside the gene matches. This CDR3 region has 13 residues. CDR3 DNA: TGCAGCGCCCGACAGGGGGCTGGAAACACCATATATTTT. Amino acid sequence: CSARQGAGNTIYF.

This sequence joins TRBV24-1 and TRBJ2-4; 10 bases are a match to TRBD2. CDR3 length equals 14 residues. In germline, CDR1 is KGHDR, CDR2 SFDVKD. With V trimmed by 5 bases and J by 8 bases, 5 bases remained unmatched. CDR3 in amino acids: CATSAASGSYIQYF. In nucleotides, the CDR3 is TGTGCCACCAGTGCCGCTAGCGGGAGTTACATTCAGTACTTC.

This clonotype has a count of ten or more. This chain links TRBV12-3 or TRBV12-4 with TRBJ1-2; 7 nucleotides agree with TRBD1. This CDR3 is 15 amino acids long. After removal of 2 bases from V and 7 bases from J, the junction contained 10 bases not matched to a gene. For the CDR3, the DNA is TGTGCCAGCAGTTTATGGCCCCGGGACAGTTTTGGCTACACCTTC. Translation gives CASSLWPRDSFGYTF.

The table lists this clonotype with many counts. The rearrangement links TRBV2 to TRBJ1-6; D call uncertain. This CDR3 region has 13 residues. Trimming removed 6 bases at V and 6 bases at J, with 9 bases between. From germline, CDR1 is SNHLY and CDR2 FYNNEI. The CDR3 loop reads CASRTATNSPLHF. The CDR3 nucleotides read TGTGCCAGCAGGACCGCGACTAATTCACCCCTCCACTTT.

This clonotype was observed at least ten times. V is TRBV10-1 and J is TRBJ2-3, with D perhaps matching TRBD1 or TRBD2 (5 bases each). V shed 0 bases and J shed 2 bases, with 9 bases lying between them. The CDR3 length is 15 residues. Germline CDR1 and CDR2: WNHNN and SYGVQD (reference sequence). CDR3 sequence reads: CASSESTADTDTQYF. The CDR3 DNA sequence: TGCGCCAGCAGTGAGTCGACAGCGGACACAGATACGCAGTATTTT.

This clonotype was seen ten or more times. The chain is built from TRBV20-1 and TRBJ2-1; D possibly uses TRBD1 or TRBD2 (5 bases each). Trimming took 1 base from V and 0 from J, leaving 10 bases between them. There are 15 residues in the CDR3. Germline V gene lookup returns CDR1 DFQATT and CDR2 SNEGSKA (reference sequence). The CDR3 protein is CSARAGTPSYNEQFF. DNA of the CDR3: TGCAGTGCTAGAGCCGGGACGCCCTCCTACAATGAGCAGTTCTTC.

Many counts were recorded for this clonotype. This chain links TRBV27 with TRBJ2-3; 7 nucleotides agree with TRBD1. J lost 4 bases, V lost 5 bases, and 6 bases had no gene match. This CDR3 has 14 amino acids. Per the germline V gene, CDR1 is MNHEY and CDR2 is SMNVEV (reference sequence). The CDR3 DNA reads as TGTGCCAGCAGTCTCCCGGACAGGCCAGATACGCAGTATTTT. The encoded protein is CASSLPDRPDTQYF.